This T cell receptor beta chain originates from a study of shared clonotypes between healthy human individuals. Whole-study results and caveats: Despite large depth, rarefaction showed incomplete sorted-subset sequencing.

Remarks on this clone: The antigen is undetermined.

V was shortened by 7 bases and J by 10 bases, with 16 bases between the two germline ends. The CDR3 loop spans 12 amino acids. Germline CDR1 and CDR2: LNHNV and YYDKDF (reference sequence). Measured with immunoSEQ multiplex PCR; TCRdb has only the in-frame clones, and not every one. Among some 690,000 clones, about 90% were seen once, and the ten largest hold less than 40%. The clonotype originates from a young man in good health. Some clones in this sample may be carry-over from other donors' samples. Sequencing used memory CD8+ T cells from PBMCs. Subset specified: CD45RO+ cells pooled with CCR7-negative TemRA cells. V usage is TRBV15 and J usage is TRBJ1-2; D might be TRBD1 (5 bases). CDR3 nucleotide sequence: TGTGCCACCACGGACATGGGACCCTTCTACACCTTC. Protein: CATTDMGPFYTF. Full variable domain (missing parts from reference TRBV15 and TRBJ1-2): DAMVIQNPRYQVTQFGKPVTLSCSQTLNHNVMYWYQQKSSQAPKLLFHYYDKDFNNEADTPDNFQSRRPNTSFCFLDIRSPGLGDTAMYLCATTDMGPFYTFGSGTRLTVV.